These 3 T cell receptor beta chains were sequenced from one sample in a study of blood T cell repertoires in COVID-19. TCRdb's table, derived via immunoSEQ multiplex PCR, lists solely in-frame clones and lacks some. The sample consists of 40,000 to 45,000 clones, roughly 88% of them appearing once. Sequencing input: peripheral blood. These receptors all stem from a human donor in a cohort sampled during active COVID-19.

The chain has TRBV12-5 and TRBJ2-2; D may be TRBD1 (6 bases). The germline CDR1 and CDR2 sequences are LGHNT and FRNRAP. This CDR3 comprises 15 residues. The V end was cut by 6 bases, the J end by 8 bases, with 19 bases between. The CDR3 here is CASGLQLQGIGELFF. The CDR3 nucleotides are TGTGCTAGTGGCTTACAACTTCAGGGGATAGGGGAGCTGTTTTTT.

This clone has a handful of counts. The DNA for the CDR3 is TGTGCCAGCAGCGTGACAGGGGATTATAGCAATCAGCCCCAGCATTTT. Encoded protein: CASSVTGDYSNQPQHF. This rearrangement joins TRBV5-6 to TRBJ1-5, with 8 positions matching TRBD1. There are 16 residues in the CDR3. CDR1 SGHDT and CDR2 YYEEEE come from the germline V gene. The V gene end was trimmed by 4 bases and the J gene end by 0 bases; junction bases not matched to a gene: 6.

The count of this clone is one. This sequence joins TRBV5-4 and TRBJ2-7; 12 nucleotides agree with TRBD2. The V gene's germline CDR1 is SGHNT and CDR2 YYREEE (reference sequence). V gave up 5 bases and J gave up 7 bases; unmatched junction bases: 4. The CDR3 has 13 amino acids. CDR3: CASRSSGGAEQYF. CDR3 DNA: TGTGCCAGCAGATCTAGCGGGGGGGCGGAGCAGTACTTC.